These 8 T cell receptor beta chains originate from one sample sequenced in a study of T cell repertoires in cytomegalovirus infection. No cognate antigen is known for these TCRs. TCRdb analysed the reads with MiXCR anew, one entry per CDR3 protein. The sample has some 940,000 distinct CDR3 sequences; roughly 30% are singletons. Sequenced material: cultured CD8+ T cells from PBMCs, taken from culture after CMV antigen stimulation. These receptors originate from a human donor in good health (CMV status not recorded). Some clones in this sample may be carry-over from other donors' samples.

This clonotype has at least ten counts. The V call is TRBV7-8, the J call TRBJ1-3; D call uncertain. CDR3 size: 13 residues. V was cut by 5 bases and J by 3 bases, with 8 bases left in between. Germline assignment: CDR1 SGHVS and CDR2 FQNEAQ. The CDR3: CASSHPSGNTIYF. CDR3 in DNA: TGTGCCAGCAGCCATCCCAGTGGAAACACCATATATTTT.

The V gene is TRBV6-1, the J gene TRBJ2-7; TRBD1 might be the D (5 bases). The CDR3 spans 14 residues. Germline-derived CDR1 and CDR2 are MNHNS and SASEGT. The V end lost 6 bases, the J end lost 0 bases, and 12 bases lay between the germline ends. The CDR3 reads CASRDRQSSYEQYF. The DNA for the CDR3 is TGTGCCAGCAGGGATCGACAGAGCTCCTACGAGCAGTACTTC.

This clonotype was found a few times. The CDR3 nucleotides are TGTGCCAGCACCCCCATAGGGAACACTGAAGCTTTCTTT. It translates to CASTPIGNTEAFF. The chain is built from TRBV27 and TRBJ1-1; D uncertain. V lost 7 bases, J lost 1 base, and 10 bases lay in between. CDR1 and CDR2 from the germline V gene are MNHEY and SMNVEV (reference sequence). This CDR3 is 13 amino acids long.

The chain has TRBV27 and TRBJ2-1; 9 bases agree with TRBD2. J gave up 6 bases and V 7 bases, and 10 bases lay outside the gene matches. Per the germline V gene, CDR1 is MNHEY and CDR2 is SMNVEV (reference sequence). The CDR3 is 15 residues long. Here the CDR3 DNA reads TGTGCCAGCACCTTAGGGCCTAGCGGGGCCAATGAGCAGTTCTTC. Its translation is CASTLGPSGANEQFF.

The gene calls are TRBV6-1 and TRBJ1-3, with D possibly TRBD1 on 5 matching bases. CDR3 length: 15 residues. CDR1 MNHNS and CDR2 SASEGT come from the germline V gene. Trimming pared 0 bases from V and 3 bases from J, leaving 9 bases between. Here the CDR3 reads CASSEAGRDGNTIYF. The CDR3 coding sequence is TGTGCCAGCAGTGAAGCGGGGCGTGATGGAAACACCATATATTTT.

This clonotype was recorded a few times. A read error may account for a junction end that differs from germline. CDR3 DNA sequence: TGTGCCAGCAGAGAAGGTCGCAACTACAATGAGCAGTTCTTC. Residues: CASREGRNYNEQFF. This rearrangement joins TRBV6-1 to TRBJ2-1; no clear D gene. Germline V gene lookup returns CDR1 MNHNS and CDR2 SASEGT. The CDR3 runs to 14 residues.

This chain uses TRBV11-2 with TRBJ2-1; no firm D call. V gave up 5 bases and J gave up 8 bases, with 10 bases separating them. This CDR3 has 12 amino acids. The germline V gene has CDR1 SGHAT and CDR2 FQNNGV. The CDR3 bases are TGTGCCAGCAGCATCCGCTGGGATGAGCAGTTCTTC. Its protein is CASSIRWDEQFF.

This clonotype was counted at least ten times. This sequence joins TRBV7-9 and TRBJ2-1, with 7 bases that match TRBD1. In germline, CDR1 is SEHNR, CDR2 FQNEAQ (reference sequence). The ends lost 3 bases at V and 2 bases at J; junction bases unmatched: 4. This CDR3 contains 15 residues. Written as DNA, the CDR3 is TGTGCCAGCAGCTTTGAAGGGGGCACCTACAATGAGCAGTTCTTC. This encodes CASSFEGGTYNEQFF. The full variable domain, its missing parts supplied by reference TRBV7-9 and TRBJ2-1, is DTGVSQNPRHKITKRGQNVTFRCDPISEHNRLYWYRQTLGQGPEFLTYFQNEAQLEKSRLLSDRFSAERPKGSFSTLEIQRTEQGDSAMYLCASSFEGGTYNEQFFGPGTRLTVL.